One sample yielded the 12 T cell receptor beta chains listed below, sequenced in a study of cytomegalovirus exposure and HLA in healthy donors. 60 Vbeta and 13 Jbeta primers were used in PCR. Assay: immunoSEQ multiplex PCR; the TCRdb copy retains only in-frame clones and omits some. The sample records some 180,000 clones, over 65% being singletons. Sequenced sample: PBMCs. The receptor set was obtained from a man between 18 and 35 years old in good health and CMV-seronegative.

The V and J genes are TRBV2 and TRBJ1-3; TRBD1 agrees at 7 bases. The germline gives CDR1 SNHLY, CDR2 FYNNEI. This CDR3 has 15 amino acids. V lost 6 bases to trimming and J lost 4 bases; unmatched junction nucleotides: 9. CDR3 bases: TGTGCCAGCAGAATACAGGGGAGGACGGGAAACACCATATATTTT. This sequence encodes CASRIQGRTGNTIYF.

The chain employs TRBV6-6 and TRBJ2-3; a possible D gene is TRBD1 (6 bases). In germline, CDR1 is MNHNY, CDR2 SVGAGI (reference sequence). CDR3 length equals 16 residues. Trimming cost V 10 bases and J 0 bases, with 20 bases left between them. The CDR3 nucleotides read TGTGCCACCACCCGGGCAGGGGCCCAGAGCACAGATACGCAGTATTTT. Translating it yields CATTRAGAQSTDTQYF.

The rearrangement links TRBV7-3 to TRBJ2-1; 11 bases match TRBD2. CDR3 size: 14 residues. CDR1 and CDR2 from the germline V gene are SGHTA and FQGTGA. The V and J ends lost 6 bases and 5 bases, in that order; junction bases with no gene match: 3. The CDR3: CASRLAGGHNEQFF. CDR3 in DNA: TGTGCCAGCAGGCTAGCGGGGGGCCACAATGAGCAGTTCTTC.

The rearrangement uses TRBV2 and TRBJ2-5, with 7 bases lining up with TRBD2. CDR1 SNHLY and CDR2 FYNNEI come from the germline V gene. The CDR3 consists of 16 residues. The V and J ends lost 6 bases and 5 bases, in that order; junction bases with no gene match: 15. DNA of the CDR3: TGTGCCAGCAGCGACCATAGCGGGTACCGTGCGGAGACCCAGTACTTC. It is translated as CASSDHSGYRAETQYF.

In its sample, this clone was seen a few times. This CDR3 is CASSEREVREKLFF. In DNA, the CDR3 is TGTGCCAGCAGTGAAAGGGAGGTGAGGGAAAAACTGTTTTTT. V and J are TRBV2 and TRBJ1-4; D gene ambiguous. In germline, CDR1 is SNHLY, CDR2 FYNNEI. The CDR3 runs 14 residues. Trimming removed 2 bases at V and 8 bases at J, with 12 bases between.

This clone occurred a few times. J is TRBJ2-2 and V is TRBV5-6; the D is unclear. The V and J ends lost 1 base and 8 bases respectively, with 12 bases between them. Germline values: CDR1 SGHDT, CDR2 YYEEEE. The CDR3 sequence is 14 residues long. In nucleotides, the CDR3 is TGTGCCAGCAGCTTGATCCCTATTTCAGGGGAGCTGTTTTTT. It encodes CASSLIPISGELFF.

The chain recombines TRBV7-2 with TRBJ2-3, with 13 bases aligning to TRBD2. V dropped 5 bases and J dropped 6; count of bases not matched to a gene: 17. This CDR3 has 19 amino acids. Germline lookup yields CDR1 SGHTA and CDR2 FQGNSA. The DNA of the CDR3 is TGTGCCAGCAGCCTCCAACCCCCTCGACTAGCGGGGGGCTCGGATACGCAGTATTTT. It yields the protein CASSLQPPRLAGGSDTQYF. Full variable domain (rest looked up from reference TRBV7-2 and TRBJ2-3): GAGVSQSPSNKVTEKGKDVELRCDPISGHTALYWYRQSLGQGLEFLIYFQGNSAPDKSGLPSDRFSAERTGGSVSTLTIQRTQQEDSAVYLCASSLQPPRLAGGSDTQYFGPGTRLTVL.

The chain uses TRBV19 and TRBJ1-5, with 7 bases identical to TRBD1. Trimming took 7 bases from V and 2 from J; bases not matched to a gene: 8. Germline V gives CDR1 LNHDA, CDR2 SQIVND (reference sequence). This CDR3 comprises 15 residues. For the CDR3, the DNA is TGTGCCAGTACTAGACAGGGAACAGGCAATCAGCCCCAGCATTTT. Translated: CASTRQGTGNQPQHF.

The chain combines TRBV5-1 with TRBJ2-1, with D perhaps matching TRBD1 (5 bases). This CDR3 region has 15 residues. CDR1 and CDR2 from the germline V gene are SGHRS and YFSETQ. V was trimmed by 4 bases and J by 0 bases, leaving 11 bases between them. CDR3 amino acids: CASSLLQGSYNEQFF. CDR3 nucleotide sequence: TGCGCCAGCAGCCTACTCCAGGGCTCCTACAATGAGCAGTTCTTC.

Only one count was recorded for this clone. This chain joins TRBV7-2 and TRBJ2-2; D possibly corresponds to TRBD2 (6 bases). V gave up 1 base and J gave up 5 bases, with 11 bases separating them. CDR3 length: 15 amino acids. Germline-derived CDR1 and CDR2 are SGHTA and FQGNSA. The CDR3 here is CASSLEGLWTGELFF. Written as DNA, the CDR3 is TGTGCCAGCAGCTTAGAAGGACTATGGACCGGGGAGCTGTTTTTT.

This chain uses TRBV27 with TRBJ2-7, with 7 bases identical to TRBD2. The CDR3 is 14 amino acids. Germline CDR1 reads MNHEY; CDR2 reads SMNVEV (reference sequence). Trimming cost V 7 bases and J 5 bases; bases outside gene matches: 11. CDR3 residues: CASTPRGGVHEQYF. CDR3 bases: TGTGCCAGCACACCAAGGGGAGGGGTCCACGAGCAGTACTTC.

This chain joins TRBV6-5 and TRBJ1-2, with TRBD1 matching 7 bases. J lost 8 bases, V lost 2 bases, and 11 bases had no gene match. This CDR3 comprises 15 residues. CDR1 is MNHEY, CDR2 SVGAGI, per germline. CDR3: CASSYRRQGHLGYTF. In DNA form, the CDR3 reads TGTGCCAGCAGTTACCGACGACAGGGTCATCTCGGCTACACCTTC.